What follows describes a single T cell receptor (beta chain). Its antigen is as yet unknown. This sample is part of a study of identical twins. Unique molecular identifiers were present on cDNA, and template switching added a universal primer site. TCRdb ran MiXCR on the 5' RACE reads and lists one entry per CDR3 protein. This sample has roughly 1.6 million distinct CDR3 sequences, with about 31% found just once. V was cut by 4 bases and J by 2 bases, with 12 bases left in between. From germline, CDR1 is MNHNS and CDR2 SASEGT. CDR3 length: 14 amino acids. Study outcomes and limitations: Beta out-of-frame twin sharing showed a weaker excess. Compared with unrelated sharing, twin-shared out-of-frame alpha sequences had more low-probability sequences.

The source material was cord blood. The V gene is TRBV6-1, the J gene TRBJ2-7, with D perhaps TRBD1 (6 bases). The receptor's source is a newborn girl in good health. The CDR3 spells CASSVMGQPYEQYF. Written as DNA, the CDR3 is TGTGCCAGCAGTGTGATGGGACAACCCTACGAGCAGTACTTC.